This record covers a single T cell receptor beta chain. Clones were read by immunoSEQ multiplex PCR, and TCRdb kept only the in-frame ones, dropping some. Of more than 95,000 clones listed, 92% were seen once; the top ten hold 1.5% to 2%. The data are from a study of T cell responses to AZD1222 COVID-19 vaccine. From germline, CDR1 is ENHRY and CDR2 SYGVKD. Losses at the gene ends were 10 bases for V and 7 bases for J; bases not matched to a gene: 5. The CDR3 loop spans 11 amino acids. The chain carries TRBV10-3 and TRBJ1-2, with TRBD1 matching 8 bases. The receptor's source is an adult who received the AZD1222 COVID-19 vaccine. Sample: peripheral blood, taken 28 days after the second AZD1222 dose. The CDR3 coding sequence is TGTGCCACCCGGACAGGGACTGGCTACACCTTC. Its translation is CATRTGTGYTF.